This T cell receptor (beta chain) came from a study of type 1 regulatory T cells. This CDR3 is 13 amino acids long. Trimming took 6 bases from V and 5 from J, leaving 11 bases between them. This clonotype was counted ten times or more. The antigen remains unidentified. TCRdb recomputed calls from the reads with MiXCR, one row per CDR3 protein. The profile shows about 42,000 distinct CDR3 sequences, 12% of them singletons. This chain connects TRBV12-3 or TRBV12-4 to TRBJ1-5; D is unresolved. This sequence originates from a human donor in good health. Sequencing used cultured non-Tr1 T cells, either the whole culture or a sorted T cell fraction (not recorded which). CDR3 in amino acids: CASSPSPYQPQHF. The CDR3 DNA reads TGTGCCAGCAGCCCCTCCCCATATCAGCCCCAGCATTTT.